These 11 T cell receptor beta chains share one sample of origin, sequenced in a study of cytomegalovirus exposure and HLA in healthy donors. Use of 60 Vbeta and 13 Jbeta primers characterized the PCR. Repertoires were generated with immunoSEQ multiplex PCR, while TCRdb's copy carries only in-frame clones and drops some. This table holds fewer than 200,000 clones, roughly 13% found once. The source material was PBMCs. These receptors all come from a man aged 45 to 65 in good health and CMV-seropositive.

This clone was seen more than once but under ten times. CDR3 DNA sequence: TGTGCCAGTAGTATGGAGGGGAGTAGCGGCTACACCTTC. It translates to CASSMEGSSGYTF. This chain joins TRBV19 and TRBJ1-2; a possible D gene is TRBD1 (5 bases). Looked up from germline, CDR1 is LNHDA and CDR2 is SQIVND (reference sequence). The CDR3 runs 13 residues. The germline V and J ends were trimmed by 3 bases and 8 bases, with 13 bases remaining between them.

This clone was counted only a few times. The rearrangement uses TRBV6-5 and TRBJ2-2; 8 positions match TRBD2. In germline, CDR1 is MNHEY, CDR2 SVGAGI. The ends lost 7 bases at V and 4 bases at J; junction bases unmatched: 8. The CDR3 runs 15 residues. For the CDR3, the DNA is TGTGCCAGCACCAGATCGGGGGGGGTCACCGGGGAGCTGTTTTTT. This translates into CASTRSGGVTGELFF.

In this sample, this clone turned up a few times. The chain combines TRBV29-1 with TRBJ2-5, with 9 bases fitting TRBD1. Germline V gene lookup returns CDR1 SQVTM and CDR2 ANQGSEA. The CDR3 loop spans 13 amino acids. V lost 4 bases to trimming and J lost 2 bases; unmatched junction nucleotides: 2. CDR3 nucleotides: TGCAGCGTTGGGGGGACAGGGCAAGAGACCCAGTACTTC. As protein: CSVGGTGQETQYF.

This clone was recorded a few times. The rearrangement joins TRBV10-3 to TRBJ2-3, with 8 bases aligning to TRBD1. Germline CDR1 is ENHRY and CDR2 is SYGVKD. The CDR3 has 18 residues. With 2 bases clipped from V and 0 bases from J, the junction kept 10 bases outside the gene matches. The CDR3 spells CAISEGQGARVSTDTQYF. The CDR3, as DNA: TGTGCCATCAGTGAGGGGCAGGGGGCGCGAGTCAGCACAGATACGCAGTATTTT.

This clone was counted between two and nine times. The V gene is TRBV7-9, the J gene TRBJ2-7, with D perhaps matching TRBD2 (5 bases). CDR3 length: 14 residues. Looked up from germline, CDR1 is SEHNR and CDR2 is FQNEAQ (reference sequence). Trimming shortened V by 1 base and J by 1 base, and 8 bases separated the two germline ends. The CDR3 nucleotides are TGTGCCAGCAGCTTAGGAAGCGGTTCCTACGAGCAGTACTTC. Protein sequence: CASSLGSGSYEQYF.

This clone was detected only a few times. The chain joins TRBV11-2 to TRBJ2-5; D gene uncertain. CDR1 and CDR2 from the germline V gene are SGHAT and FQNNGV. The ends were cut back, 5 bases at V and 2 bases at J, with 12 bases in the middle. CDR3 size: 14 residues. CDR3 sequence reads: CASSPVTRQETQYF. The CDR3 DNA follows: TGTGCCAGCAGCCCCGTTACCCGGCAAGAGACCCAGTACTTC.

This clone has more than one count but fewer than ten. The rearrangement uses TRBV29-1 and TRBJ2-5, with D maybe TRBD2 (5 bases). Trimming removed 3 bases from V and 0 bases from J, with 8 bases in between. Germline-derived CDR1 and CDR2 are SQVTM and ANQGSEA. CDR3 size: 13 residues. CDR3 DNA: TGCAGCGTTGATACGGGGTACCAAGAGACCCAGTACTTC. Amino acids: CSVDTGYQETQYF.

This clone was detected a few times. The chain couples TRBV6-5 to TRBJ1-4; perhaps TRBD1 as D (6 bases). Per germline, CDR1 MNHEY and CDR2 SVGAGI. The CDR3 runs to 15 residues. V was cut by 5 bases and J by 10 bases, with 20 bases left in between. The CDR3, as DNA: TGTGCCAGCAGTACGTTTTCCGGGAGGGGGGGAAAACTGTTTTTT. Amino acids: CASSTFSGRGGKLFF.

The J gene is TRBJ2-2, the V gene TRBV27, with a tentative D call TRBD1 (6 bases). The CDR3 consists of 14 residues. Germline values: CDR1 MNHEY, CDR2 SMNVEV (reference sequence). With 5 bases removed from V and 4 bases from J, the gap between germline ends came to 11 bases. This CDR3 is CASSKRTATGELFF. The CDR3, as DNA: TGTGCCAGCAGTAAACGGACAGCCACCGGGGAGCTGTTTTTT.

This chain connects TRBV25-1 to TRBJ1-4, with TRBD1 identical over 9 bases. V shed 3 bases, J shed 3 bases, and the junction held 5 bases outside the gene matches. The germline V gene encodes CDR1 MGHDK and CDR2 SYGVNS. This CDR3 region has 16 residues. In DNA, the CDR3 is TGTGCCAGCAGTGATCCACAGGGGGCCTCTAATGAAAAACTGTTTTTT. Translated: CASSDPQGASNEKLFF.

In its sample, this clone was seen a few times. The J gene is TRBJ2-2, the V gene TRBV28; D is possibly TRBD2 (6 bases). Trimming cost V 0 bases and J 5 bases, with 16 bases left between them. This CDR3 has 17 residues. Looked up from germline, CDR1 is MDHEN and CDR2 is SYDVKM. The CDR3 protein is CASSLWGGVKGTGELFF. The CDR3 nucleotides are TGTGCCAGCAGTTTATGGGGCGGGGTCAAAGGAACCGGGGAGCTGTTTTTT.